This TCR beta chain was captured in a study of T cell responses to AZD1222 COVID-19 vaccine. CDR1 is SGDLS, CDR2 YYNGEE, per germline. The CDR3 spans 14 residues. The V end was cut by 4 bases, the J end by 5 bases, with 10 bases between. Here immunoSEQ multiplex PCR was the method, and the copy in TCRdb shows in-frame clones only, minus some. The top ten hold over 4.5% of the sample, which has approximately 82,000 clones, more than 90% seen once. Sequencing was performed on peripheral blood, taken on day 0 of AZD1222 vaccination. This TCR was sampled from an adult in good health. The V and J genes are TRBV9 and TRBJ1-6, with a weak D call TRBD1 (5 bases). The CDR3 coding sequence is TGTGCCAGCAGCCTGGGACGGGATAATTCACCCCTCCACTTT. This sequence encodes CASSLGRDNSPLHF.